This T cell receptor beta chain was sequenced for a study of T cells after somatic rescue of genetic block. Clones were read by immunoSEQ multiplex PCR, and TCRdb kept only the in-frame ones, dropping some. The table shows just over 14,000 clones, with 70% to 85% occurring only once. This clone was seen a single time. Germline values: CDR1 SGHRS, CDR2 YFSETQ. Trimming stripped 0 bases from V and 2 bases from J, with 6 bases between. The CDR3 spans 14 residues. The chain combines TRBV5-1 with TRBJ1-3, with unresolved D. The receptor was derived from a boy between 10 and 17 years old. The sequencing input was peripheral blood mononuclear cells (PBMCs). CDR3 sequence: CASSLAETGNTIYF. The CDR3 DNA follows: TGCGCCAGCAGCTTGGCTGAGACTGGAAACACCATATATTTT. Full variable domain (remainder filled in from reference TRBV5-1 and TRBJ1-3): KAGVTQTPRYLIKTRGQQVTLSCSPISGHRSVSWYQQTPGQGLQFLFEYFSETQRNKGNFPGRFSGRQFSNSRSEMNVSTLELGDSALYLCASSLAETGNTIYFGEGSWLTVV.